This TCR beta chain was documented in a study of graft-versus-host responses after intestinal transplantation. Data came from immunoSEQ multiplex PCR; TCRdb stores just in-frame clones and leaves some out. The data contain nearly 110,000 clones, about nine tenths of them singletons. Notes on this clone: What it binds is unknown. This CDR3 is also generated by other DNA sequences in the sample.

General study points: Allografts from individuals with graft-donor T cell macrochimerism displayed high graft-versus-host to host-versus-graft clonal ratios.

This clonotype was obtained from a human donor who was the organ donor for an intestinal transplant. The source material was unstimulated CD4+ T cells sorted from spleen or lymph node cells, sampled before transplant.

This chain's CDR3 is CASNLGGGSEGYTF. CDR3 in DNA: TGTGCCAGCAACCTCGGGGGGGGGTCGGAGGGCTACACCTTC. V gene TRBV11-2 combines with J gene TRBJ1-2; possible D gene TRBD1, 5 bases. Trimming removed 7 bases from V and 8 bases from J, with 20 bases in between. Germline-derived CDR1 and CDR2 are SGHAT and FQNNGV. The CDR3 loop spans 14 amino acids.